This T cell receptor (beta chain) was obtained from a study of cytomegalovirus exposure and HLA in healthy donors. Study-wide background: Earlier, 100 million to 130 million unique TCR beta sequences were recovered from about 179 million T cells by an analysis. Findings and caveats of the study: In a later analysis, a missense DCLRE1C variant was linked to TCR beta V- and J-gene trimming. There were some public TCRs occurring in many donors, but most TCR sequences were rare.

Comment on this clone: Antigen unknown.

CDR1 and CDR2 (germline): SNHLY, FYNNEI. The J segment lost 5 bases and the V segment lost 3 bases, leaving 9 bases of the junction unmatched. This CDR3 contains 16 residues. The PCR made use of 60 Vbeta and 13 Jbeta primers. In the original analysis: Approximately 12 million of the about 80 million unique TCR beta chains counted in a later analysis were shared. Profiled with immunoSEQ multiplex PCR; TCRdb holds only in-frame clones, not every one. V, J and clone size are those of that table, while D and trimming were read from the DNA. The repertoire holds some 150,000 clones, roughly 81% seen once, with about 13% in the top ten.

This TCR derives from a woman in her fifties or sixties in good health and CMV-seronegative. The rearrangement uses TRBV2 and TRBJ1-5, with TRBD1 matching 8 bases. The sample was PBMCs. The CDR3 DNA sequence: TGTGCCAGCAGTGAGGGGGACAGGCAAGAAGATCAGCCCCAGCATTTT. This sequence encodes CASSEGDRQEDQPQHF.